A single sample gave rise to the 32 T cell receptor beta chains below, sequenced in a study of PD-1 blockade in classical Hodgkin lymphoma. Assay: immunoSEQ multiplex PCR; the TCRdb copy retains only in-frame clones and omits some. The data contain around 50,000 clones, roughly 90% of them singletons. Documented time point: cycle 4 day 1 (C4D1), after about 6 weeks of nivolumab. Every single patient, without exception, relapsed after autologous stem cell transplantation, and brentuximab vedotin exposure varied. This specimen was peripheral blood mononuclear cells (PBMCs), taken before the fourth cycle of nivolumab. The receptors derive from a human donor with classical Hodgkin lymphoma.

The J gene is TRBJ2-7, the V gene TRBV5-4, with TRBD1 matching 8 bases. The CDR3 is 15 amino acids. The ends lost 6 bases at V and 3 bases at J; junction bases unmatched: 11. CDR1 and CDR2 from the germline V gene are SGHNT and YYREEE (reference sequence). CDR3 region: CASTSTGGSFYEQYF. The CDR3 DNA sequence: TGTGCCAGCACCTCTACAGGGGGATCATTCTACGAGCAGTACTTC.

The genes are TRBV11-3 and TRBJ2-1; no clear D. Trimming stripped 5 bases from V and 4 bases from J, with 18 bases between. This CDR3 region has 16 residues. CDR1 and CDR2 from the germline V gene are SGHNT and YENEEA. CDR3 in DNA: TGTGCCAGCAGCACCGGACCAAAAACGGCATACAATGAGCAGTTCTTC. This gives the protein CASSTGPKTAYNEQFF.

The rearrangement joins TRBV6-6 to TRBJ2-3; no firm D call. Germline V gene lookup returns CDR1 MNHNY and CDR2 SVGAGI (reference sequence). CDR3 length equals 11 residues. V dropped 7 bases and J dropped 5 bases, with 7 bases sitting between them. The CDR3 coding sequence is TGTGCCAGCACAAAGGGAGATACGCAGTATTTT. This codes for CASTKGDTQYF.

V is TRBV5-1 and J is TRBJ2-1; TRBD1 agrees at 7 bases. The junction had 14 bases not matched to a gene; V was cut back by 3 bases and J by 5 bases. The V gene's germline CDR1 is SGHRS and CDR2 YFSETQ. This CDR3 has 17 residues. The CDR3 bases are TGCGCCAGCAGCTCCAAGGGGGCGAAGTCAACTAACAATGAGCAGTTCTTC. The encoded protein is CASSSKGAKSTNNEQFF.

This chain joins TRBV7-2 and TRBJ2-3, with 9 nucleotides matching TRBD1. The ends lost 5 bases at V and 6 bases at J; junction bases unmatched: 9. The CDR3 totals 15 residues. Germline CDR1 and CDR2: SGHTA and FQGNSA. The DNA for the CDR3 is TGTGCCAGCAGCCCGTTGACAGGGGGAAGGGATACGCAGTATTTT. This encodes CASSPLTGGRDTQYF.

The chain joins TRBV5-1 to TRBJ2-1, with 8 nucleotides matching TRBD2. With 0 bases clipped from V and 6 bases from J, the junction kept 8 bases outside the gene matches. Germline V gene data show CDR1 as SGHRS and CDR2 as YFSETQ. The CDR3 contains 16 residues. CDR3 protein: CASSLGSSGKANEQFF. DNA for the CDR3: TGCGCCAGCAGCTTGGGAAGTAGCGGGAAAGCCAATGAGCAGTTCTTC.

The chain is built from TRBV7-2 and TRBJ2-7; no clear D. The V and J ends lost 5 bases and 3 bases respectively, with 14 bases between them. CDR3 size: 14 residues. CDR1 is SGHTA and CDR2 is FQGNSA in the germline V gene. DNA for the CDR3: TGTGCCAGCAGCCCTAGGCCGGGTCACTACGAGCAGTACTTC. Its protein product is CASSPRPGHYEQYF.

The gene calls are TRBV7-3 and TRBJ2-7; the match to TRBD2 covers 8 bases. J gave up 0 bases and V 5 bases, and 6 bases lay outside the gene matches. The germline V gene encodes CDR1 SGHTA and CDR2 FQGTGA. This CDR3 is 15 amino acids long. The CDR3 region is CASSAGLAGSYEQYF. In nucleotides, the CDR3 is TGTGCCAGCAGCGCCGGCCTAGCGGGCTCCTACGAGCAGTACTTC.

The CDR3 nucleotides are TGTGCCTGGAGTTGGGGGGATTCTAACTATGGCTACACCTTC. Translated: CAWSWGDSNYGYTF. The rearrangement joins TRBV30 to TRBJ1-2, with D maybe TRBD1 (5 bases). Germline-derived CDR1 and CDR2 are GTSNPN and SVGIG (reference sequence). V dropped 2 bases and J dropped 0 bases, with 10 bases sitting between them. This CDR3 region has 14 residues.

The genes are TRBV5-4 and TRBJ2-7; TRBD2 aligns across 8 bases. The ends lost 4 bases at V and 5 bases at J; junction bases unmatched: 14. The CDR3 loop spans 16 amino acids. Germline CDR1 SGHNT, CDR2 YYREEE (reference sequence). CDR3 protein: CASSGGAGGWYDEQYF. The DNA of the CDR3 is TGTGCCAGCAGCGGTGGTGCGGGAGGTTGGTACGACGAGCAGTACTTC.

The chain couples TRBV18 to TRBJ2-3; possible D gene TRBD2, 6 bases. The germline V gene has CDR1 KGHSH and CDR2 LQKENI. The CDR3 consists of 15 residues. V lost 4 bases and J lost 2, with 13 bases in between. This CDR3 is CASSLDRGNTDTQYF. CDR3 in DNA: TGTGCCAGCTCACTAGATCGGGGGAACACAGATACGCAGTATTTT.

This sequence joins TRBV7-9 and TRBJ2-3; 9 bases align to TRBD2. The V and J ends lost 4 bases and 4 bases, in that order; junction bases with no gene match: 9. Germline V CDR1 and CDR2: SEHNR, FQNEAQ (reference sequence). This CDR3 has 16 amino acids. The CDR3 DNA reads TGTGCCAGCAGCTCAAACAGCGGGAGGTCAGCAGATACGCAGTATTTT. It translates to CASSSNSGRSADTQYF.

The gene calls are TRBV28 and TRBJ2-7; D is unclear. V was shortened by 6 bases and J by 0 bases, with 12 bases between the two germline ends. This CDR3 region has 14 residues. Germline loops: CDR1 MDHEN, CDR2 SYDVKM. The chain's CDR3 is CASSPAASSYEQYF. CDR3 DNA: TGTGCCAGCAGCCCCGCGGCTAGCTCCTACGAGCAGTACTTC.

V usage is TRBV5-1 and J usage is TRBJ1-2; D gene uncertain. Trimming removed 2 bases from V and 4 bases from J, with 6 bases in between. This CDR3 contains 12 residues. Germline CDR1 reads SGHRS; CDR2 reads YFSETQ. In DNA form, the CDR3 reads TGCGCCAGCAGCTTCGGCTTCTATGGCTACACCTTC. Translation: CASSFGFYGYTF. Using reference TRBV5-1 and TRBJ1-2 for the parts outside the CDR3, the full variable domain is KAGVTQTPRYLIKTRGQQVTLSCSPISGHRSVSWYQQTPGQGLQFLFEYFSETQRNKGNFPGRFSGRQFSNSRSEMNVSTLELGDSALYLCASSFGFYGYTFGSGTRLTVV.

V is TRBV7-9 and J is TRBJ2-7; 11 bases fit TRBD2. The CDR3 runs to 18 residues. Unmatched junction bases numbered 12, after V lost 0 bases and J lost 5 bases. Per the germline V gene, CDR1 is SEHNR and CDR2 is FQNEAQ (reference sequence). Written as DNA, the CDR3 is TGTGCCAGCAGCTTAGCGGGGCTAGCGGGAGGAATTGCAAACGAGCAGTACTTC. This sequence encodes CASSLAGLAGGIANEQYF.

The genes are TRBV7-9 and TRBJ1-2; TRBD1 agrees at 7 bases. Germline CDR1 is SEHNR and CDR2 is FQNEAQ (reference sequence). The ends lost 0 bases at V and 5 bases at J; junction bases unmatched: 9. The CDR3 length is 16 residues. The CDR3 bases are TGTGCCAGCAGCTTAGCAGGAGGGGGCGGGGGTTATGGCTACACCTTC. As protein: CASSLAGGGGGYGYTF.

V and J are TRBV30 and TRBJ2-4; D unresolved. Per germline, CDR1 GTSNPN and CDR2 SVGIG (reference sequence). Deletions cut 1 base from V and 2 bases from J, with 6 bases between. The CDR3 contains 13 residues. The CDR3 sequence is CAWSESSKNIQYF. The CDR3 bases are TGTGCCTGGAGTGAGTCGTCCAAAAACATTCAGTACTTC.

This clone was seen a single time. The chain has TRBV4-1 and TRBJ2-1; 13 bases align to TRBD2. From germline, CDR1 is MGHRA and CDR2 YSYEKL. The CDR3 has 17 residues. V dropped 1 base and J dropped 4; count of bases not matched to a gene: 4. As DNA, the CDR3 is TGCGCCAGCAGCCAAGGACTAGCGGGAGGTCTTTACAATGAGCAGTTCTTC. Encoded protein: CASSQGLAGGLYNEQFF.

This chain joins TRBV5-6 and TRBJ1-2; TRBD1 is a possible D gene (6 bases). The V end was cut by 2 bases, the J end by 3 bases, with 14 bases between. The CDR3 has 15 amino acids. Germline lookup yields CDR1 SGHDT and CDR2 YYEEEE. The chain's CDR3 is CASSLSLQGDYGYTF. CDR3 coding DNA: TGTGCCAGCAGCTTAAGCCTACAGGGCGACTATGGCTACACCTTC.

The table lists this clone with a few counts. This CDR3 reads CASSLRGQGNTEAFF. CDR3 nucleotide sequence: TGTGCCAGCAGTTTAAGGGGACAGGGGAACACTGAAGCTTTCTTT. The chain links TRBV27 to TRBJ1-1; TRBD1 matches 9 bases. The trim removed 2 bases at V and 1 base at J, leaving 2 bases unmatched. Germline CDR1 MNHEY, CDR2 SMNVEV (reference sequence). The CDR3 is 15 amino acids.

This clone was seen a single time. The chain joins TRBV19 to TRBJ1-1; D gene uncertain. The V and J ends lost 6 bases and 8 bases respectively, with 10 bases between them. This CDR3 is built from 11 residues. Germline V gives CDR1 LNHDA, CDR2 SQIVND (reference sequence). For the CDR3, the DNA is TGTGCCAGTAGCACCGCCTTAGAAGCTTTCTTT. Residues: CASSTALEAFF.

The chain recombines TRBV5-4 with TRBJ2-5, with a tentative D call TRBD1 (5 bases). Germline-derived CDR1 and CDR2 are SGHNT and YYREEE (reference sequence). Trimming removed 0 bases at V and 4 bases at J, with 10 bases between. The CDR3 length is 14 residues. The CDR3 region is CASSLVDSPETQYF. DNA of the CDR3: TGTGCCAGCAGCTTGGTCGACAGCCCAGAGACCCAGTACTTC. Variable domain in full (rest from reference TRBV5-4 and TRBJ2-5): ETGVTQSPTHLIKTRGQQVTLRCSSQSGHNTVSWYQQALGQGPQFIFQYYREEENGRGNFPPRFSGLQFPNYSSELNVNALELDDSALYLCASSLVDSPETQYFGPGTRLLVL.

J is TRBJ1-3 and V is TRBV6-5; no definite D call. CDR1 MNHEY and CDR2 SVGAGI come from the germline V gene. This CDR3 has 15 amino acids. V was pared by 3 bases and J by 3 bases, with 12 bases between. CDR3 DNA sequence: TGTGCCAGCAGTTATCGGTGGATCGGTGGAAACACCATATATTTT. It codes for CASSYRWIGGNTIYF.

This sequence joins TRBV15 and TRBJ2-5, with a weak D call TRBD1 (5 bases). The CDR3 extends over 13 amino acids. Germline loops: CDR1 LNHNV, CDR2 YYDKDF (reference sequence). V was trimmed by 6 bases and J by 3 bases, leaving 11 bases between them. The CDR3 loop reads CATRKQGKETQYF. The CDR3, as DNA: TGTGCCACCAGGAAGCAGGGAAAAGAGACCCAGTACTTC.

This clone was counted once. The rearrangement joins TRBV14 to TRBJ1-2; D is undetermined. Germline V gene lookup returns CDR1 SGHDN and CDR2 FVKESK. With 2 bases removed from V and 8 bases from J, the gap between germline ends came to 24 bases. The CDR3 sequence is 17 residues long. This CDR3 is CASSQPSLGHKERGYTF. CDR3 sequence (DNA): TGTGCCAGCAGCCAACCATCCTTAGGCCATAAGGAGCGCGGCTACACCTTC. The whole variable domain, remainder taken from reference TRBV14 and TRBJ1-2, is EAGVTQFPSHSVIEKGQTVTLRCDPISGHDNLYWYRRVMGKEIKFLLHFVKESKQDESGMPNNRFLAERTGGTYSTLKVQPAELEDSGVYFCASSQPSLGHKERGYTFGSGTRLTVV.

This clone appeared a single time. The chain recombines TRBV6-5 with TRBJ2-5; the D gene is possibly TRBD1 (6 bases). Germline-derived CDR1 and CDR2 are MNHEY and SVGAGI. The germline V and J ends were trimmed by 3 bases and 4 bases, with 15 bases remaining between them. The CDR3 is 15 residues long. The CDR3 DNA follows: TGTGCCAGCAGTTATATAGGGGGAGAAGGAGAGACCCAGTACTTC. It is translated as CASSYIGGEGETQYF.

The V call is TRBV19, the J call TRBJ2-1; 9 positions match TRBD1. Germline CDR1 reads LNHDA; CDR2 reads SQIVND (reference sequence). J was trimmed by 0 bases and V by 3 bases; bases with no gene match: 6. There are 17 residues in the CDR3. For the CDR3, the DNA is TGTGCCAGTAGTATGGGGACAGGGATGGTCTCCTACAATGAGCAGTTCTTC. Translating gives CASSMGTGMVSYNEQFF.

This clone was observed a single time. At one end, the junction sequence differs from germline, possibly due to a read error. The sample holds other DNA sequences that translate to the same CDR3. V and J are TRBV5-5 and TRBJ1-5; D is ambiguous. The CDR3 contains 14 residues. Germline V gene sequence: CDR1 SGHKS, CDR2 YYEKEE (reference sequence). CDR3 bases: TGTGCCAGCAGCTTGAGATATAGCAACCAGCCCCAGCATTTT. Encoded protein: CASSLRYSNQPQHF.

J is TRBJ2-5 and V is TRBV11-2; TRBD2 matches at 9 bases. The CDR3 is 15 residues long. The V gene's germline CDR1 is SGHAT and CDR2 FQNNGV. Unmatched junction bases numbered 6, after V lost 5 bases and J lost 2 bases. CDR3 loop: CASSQLAGQQETQYF. DNA of the CDR3: TGTGCCAGCAGCCAGCTAGCGGGGCAGCAAGAGACCCAGTACTTC.

The gene calls are TRBV11-3 and TRBJ2-7; 12 nucleotides align to TRBD2. Trimming took 6 bases from V and 3 from J; bases not matched to a gene: 9. The CDR3 sequence is 16 residues long. Germline V gene lookup returns CDR1 SGHNT and CDR2 YENEEA. The CDR3 DNA follows: TGTGCCAGCAGTGCTACCGGGACTAGCGGGTTCTACGAGCAGTACTTC. It is translated as CASSATGTSGFYEQYF.

V is TRBV12-5 and J is TRBJ2-7; D is ambiguous. V lost 0 bases and J 4 bases, leaving 10 bases between the germline ends. The V gene's germline CDR1 is LGHNT and CDR2 FRNRAP. The CDR3 is 14 amino acids. The CDR3 loop is CASGLVRGGYEQYF. The CDR3 bases are TGTGCTAGTGGTTTGGTACGAGGCGGATACGAGCAGTACTTC.

The chain is built from TRBV7-9 and TRBJ1-5; D is unresolved. Trimming removed 5 bases at V and 7 bases at J, with 15 bases between. The germline CDR1 and CDR2 sequences are SEHNR and FQNEAQ (reference sequence). The CDR3 runs to 14 residues. The CDR3 bases are TGTGCCAGCAGCCCCTCTGTAGGAGGACAGCCCCAGCATTTT. Translation: CASSPSVGGQPQHF.